This T cell receptor beta chain stems from a study of OX40 agonist ivuxolimab in advanced cancers. Study at large: The patients got ivuxolimab, which is an agonistic anti-OX40 (CD134) antibody. Patients got intravenous ivuxolimab at 0.01 to 10 mg/kg every 2 weeks. Whole-study findings and limits: With doses of 0.1 to 3.0 mg/kg, CD4+ and CD8+ blood T cells had undergone clonal expansion by week 6. Some patients who did not respond also had low normalized T-cell clonal expansion.

The repertoire was sequenced with immunoSEQ multiplex PCR; TCRdb's copy has only in-frame clones and lacks some. Of roughly 80,000 clones listed, almost 85% were seen once; the top ten hold 0.5% to 0.7%. The CDR3 extends over 13 amino acids. Germline CDR1 is ENHRY and CDR2 is SYGVKD. V lost 3 bases and J 1 base, leaving 4 bases between the germline ends. On this clone: Its antigen is unknown.

J is TRBJ1-5 and V is TRBV10-3; D unclear. The specimen comprised CD4+ or CD8+ T cells sorted from blood, sampled in a trial of the OX40 agonist ivuxolimab. This TCR was sampled from an adult with an advanced solid tumor such as melanoma, head and neck, liver or kidney cancer. The CDR3 sequence is CAISDRSNQPQHF. CDR3 in DNA: TGTGCCATCAGTGATCGAAGCAATCAGCCCCAGCATTTT.